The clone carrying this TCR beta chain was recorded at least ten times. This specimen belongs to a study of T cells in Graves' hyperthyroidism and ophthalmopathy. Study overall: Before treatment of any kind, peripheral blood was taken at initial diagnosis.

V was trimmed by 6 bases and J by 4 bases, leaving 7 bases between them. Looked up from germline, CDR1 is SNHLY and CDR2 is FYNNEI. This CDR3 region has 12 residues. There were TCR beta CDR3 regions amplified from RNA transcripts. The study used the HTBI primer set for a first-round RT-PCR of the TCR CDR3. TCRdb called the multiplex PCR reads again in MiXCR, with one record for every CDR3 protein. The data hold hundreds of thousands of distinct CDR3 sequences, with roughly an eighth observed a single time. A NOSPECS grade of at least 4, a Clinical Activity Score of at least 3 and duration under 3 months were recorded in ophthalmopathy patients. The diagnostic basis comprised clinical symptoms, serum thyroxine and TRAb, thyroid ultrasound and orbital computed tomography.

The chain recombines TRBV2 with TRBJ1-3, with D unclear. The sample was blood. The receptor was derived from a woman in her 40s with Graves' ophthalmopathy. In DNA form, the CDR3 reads TGTGCCAGCAGGGCTGGAGGAAACACCATATATTTT. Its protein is CASRAGGNTIYF.